This entry describes one T cell receptor (beta chain). This sample was included in a study of cytomegalovirus exposure and HLA in healthy donors. Primers: 60 Vbeta forward and 13 Jbeta reverse. TCRdb's table, derived via immunoSEQ multiplex PCR, lists solely in-frame clones and lacks some. Here the sample spans 100,000 to 150,000 clones, 78% being singletons. Germline loops: CDR1 SGHRS, CDR2 YFSETQ. The V gene end was trimmed by 3 bases and the J gene end by 1 base; junction bases not matched to a gene: 5. This CDR3 has 17 residues. The rearrangement joins TRBV5-1 to TRBJ2-3; 13 positions agree with TRBD2. The receptor was derived from a middle-aged woman in good health and CMV-seronegative. Material for sequencing was PBMCs. The CDR3 DNA reads TGCGCCAGCAGCTGGGGGACTAGCGGGGATGGCACAGATACGCAGTATTTT. Its translation: CASSWGTSGDGTDTQYF.